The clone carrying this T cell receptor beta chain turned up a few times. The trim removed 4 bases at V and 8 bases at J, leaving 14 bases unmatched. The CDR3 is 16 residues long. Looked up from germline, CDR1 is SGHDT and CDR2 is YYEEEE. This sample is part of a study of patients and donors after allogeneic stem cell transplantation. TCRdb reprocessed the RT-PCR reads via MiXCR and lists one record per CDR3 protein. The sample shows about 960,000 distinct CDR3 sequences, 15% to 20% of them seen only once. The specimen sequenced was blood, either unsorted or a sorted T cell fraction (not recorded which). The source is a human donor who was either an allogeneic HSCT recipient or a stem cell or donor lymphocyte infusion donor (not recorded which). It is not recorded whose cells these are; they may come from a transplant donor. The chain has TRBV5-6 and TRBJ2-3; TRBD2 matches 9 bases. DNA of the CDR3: TGTGCCAGCAGCCTTCCGGTTAGCGGGGGTAGCGGTACGCAGTATTTT. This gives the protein CASSLPVSGGSGTQYF.